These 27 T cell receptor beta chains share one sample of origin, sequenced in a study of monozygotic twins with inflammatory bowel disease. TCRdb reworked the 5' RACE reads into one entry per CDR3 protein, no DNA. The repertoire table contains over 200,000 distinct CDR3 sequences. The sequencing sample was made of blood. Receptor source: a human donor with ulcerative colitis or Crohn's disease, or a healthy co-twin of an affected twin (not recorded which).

The CDR3 loop is CASRNNGPYGYTF. The chain combines TRBV2 with TRBJ1-2. Germline V lookup: CDR1 SNHLY, CDR2 FYNNEI. The CDR3 covers 13 residues.

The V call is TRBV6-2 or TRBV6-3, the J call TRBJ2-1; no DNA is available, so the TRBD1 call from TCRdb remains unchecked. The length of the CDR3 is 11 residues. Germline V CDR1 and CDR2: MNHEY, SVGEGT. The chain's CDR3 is CASKGVNEQFF.

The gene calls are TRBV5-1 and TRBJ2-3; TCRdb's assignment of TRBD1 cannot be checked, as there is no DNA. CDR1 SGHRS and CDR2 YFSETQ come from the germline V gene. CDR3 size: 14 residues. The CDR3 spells CASSLDLPPDTQYF.

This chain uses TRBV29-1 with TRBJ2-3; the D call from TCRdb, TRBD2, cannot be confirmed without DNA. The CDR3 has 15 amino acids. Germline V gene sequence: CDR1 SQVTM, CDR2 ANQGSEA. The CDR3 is CSVHWLAGAVDTQYF.

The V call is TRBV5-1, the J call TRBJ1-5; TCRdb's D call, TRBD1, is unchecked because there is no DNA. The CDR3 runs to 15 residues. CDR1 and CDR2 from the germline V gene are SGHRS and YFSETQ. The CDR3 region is CASSLEGDSNQPQHF.

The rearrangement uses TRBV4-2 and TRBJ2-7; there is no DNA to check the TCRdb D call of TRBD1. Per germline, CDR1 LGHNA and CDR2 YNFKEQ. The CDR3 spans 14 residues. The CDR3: CASSQDRGWDEQYF.

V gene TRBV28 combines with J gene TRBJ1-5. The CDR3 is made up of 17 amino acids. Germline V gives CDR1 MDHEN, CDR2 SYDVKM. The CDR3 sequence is CASSLKGIRYSNQPQHF.

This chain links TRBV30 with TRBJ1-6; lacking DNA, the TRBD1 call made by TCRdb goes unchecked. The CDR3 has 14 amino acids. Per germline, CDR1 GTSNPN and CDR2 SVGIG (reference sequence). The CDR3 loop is CAWSGTGGYSPLHF.

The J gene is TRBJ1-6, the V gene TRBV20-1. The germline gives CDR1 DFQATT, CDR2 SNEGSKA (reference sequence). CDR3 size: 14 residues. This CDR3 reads CSASLGGGYSPLHF.

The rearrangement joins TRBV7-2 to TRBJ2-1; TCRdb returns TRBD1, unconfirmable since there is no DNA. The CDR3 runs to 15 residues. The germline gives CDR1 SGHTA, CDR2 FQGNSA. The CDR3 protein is CASSLAFGGYNEQFF.

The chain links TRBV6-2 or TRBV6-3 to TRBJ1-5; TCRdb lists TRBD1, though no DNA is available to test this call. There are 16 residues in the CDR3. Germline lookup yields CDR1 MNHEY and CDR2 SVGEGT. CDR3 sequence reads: CASKTLSDRVDQPQHF.

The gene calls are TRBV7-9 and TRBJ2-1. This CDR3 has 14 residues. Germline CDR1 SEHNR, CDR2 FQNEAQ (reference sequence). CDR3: CASSLGPAYNEQFF.

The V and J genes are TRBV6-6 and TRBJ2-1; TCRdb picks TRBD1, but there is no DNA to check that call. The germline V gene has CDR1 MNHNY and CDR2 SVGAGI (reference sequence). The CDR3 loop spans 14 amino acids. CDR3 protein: CASSWDSRRGPEFF.

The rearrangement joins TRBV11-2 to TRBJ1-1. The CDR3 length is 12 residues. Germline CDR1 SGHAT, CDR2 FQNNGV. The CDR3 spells CASSLRGKVAFF.

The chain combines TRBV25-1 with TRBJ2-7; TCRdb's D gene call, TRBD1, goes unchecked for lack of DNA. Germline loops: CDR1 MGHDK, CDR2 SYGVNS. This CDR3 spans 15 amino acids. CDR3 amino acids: CASSDPSRGPYEQYF.

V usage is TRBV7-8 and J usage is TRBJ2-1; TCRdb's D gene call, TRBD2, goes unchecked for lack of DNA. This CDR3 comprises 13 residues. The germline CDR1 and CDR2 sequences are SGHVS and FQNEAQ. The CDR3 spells CASSYLAGEGQFF.

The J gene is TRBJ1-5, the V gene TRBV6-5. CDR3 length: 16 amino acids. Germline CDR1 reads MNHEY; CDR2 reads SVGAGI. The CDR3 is CASSYSLGRPDQPQHF.

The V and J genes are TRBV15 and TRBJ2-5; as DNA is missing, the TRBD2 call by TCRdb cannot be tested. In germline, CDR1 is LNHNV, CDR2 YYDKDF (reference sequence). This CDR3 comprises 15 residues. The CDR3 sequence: CATSRARGGLETQYF. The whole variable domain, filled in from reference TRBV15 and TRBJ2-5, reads DAMVIQNPRYQVTQFGKPVTLSCSQTLNHNVMYWYQQKSSQAPKLLFHYYDKDFNNEADTPDNFQSRRPNTSFCFLDIRSPGLGDTAMYLCATSRARGGLETQYFGPGTRLLVL.

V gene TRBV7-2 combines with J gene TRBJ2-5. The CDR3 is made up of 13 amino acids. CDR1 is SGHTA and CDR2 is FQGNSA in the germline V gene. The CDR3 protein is CASSLVWGETQYF.

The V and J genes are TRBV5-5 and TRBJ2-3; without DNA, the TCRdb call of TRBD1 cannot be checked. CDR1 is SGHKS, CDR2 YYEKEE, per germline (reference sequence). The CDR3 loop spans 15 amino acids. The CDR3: CVSSHGQGWTDTQYF.

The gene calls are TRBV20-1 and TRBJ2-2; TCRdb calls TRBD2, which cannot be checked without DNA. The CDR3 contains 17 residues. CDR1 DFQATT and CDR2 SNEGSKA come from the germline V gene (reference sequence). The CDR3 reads CSARGSPSGEVTGELFF.

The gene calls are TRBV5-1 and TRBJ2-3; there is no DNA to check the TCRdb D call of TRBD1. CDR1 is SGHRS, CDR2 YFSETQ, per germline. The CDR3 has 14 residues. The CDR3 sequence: CASRVDRGTDTQYF.

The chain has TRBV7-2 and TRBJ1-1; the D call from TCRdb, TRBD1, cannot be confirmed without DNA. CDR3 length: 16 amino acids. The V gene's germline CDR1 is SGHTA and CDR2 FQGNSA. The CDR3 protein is CASSSQGTVPNTEAFF.

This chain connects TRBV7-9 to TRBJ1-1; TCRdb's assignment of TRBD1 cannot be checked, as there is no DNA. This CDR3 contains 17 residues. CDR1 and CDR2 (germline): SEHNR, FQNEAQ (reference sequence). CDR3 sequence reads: CASSFGIGGQMNTEAFF.

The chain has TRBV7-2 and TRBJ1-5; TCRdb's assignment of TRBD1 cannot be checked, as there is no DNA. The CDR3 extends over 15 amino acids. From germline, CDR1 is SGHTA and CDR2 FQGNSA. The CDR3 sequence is CASSLDSGFNQPQHF.

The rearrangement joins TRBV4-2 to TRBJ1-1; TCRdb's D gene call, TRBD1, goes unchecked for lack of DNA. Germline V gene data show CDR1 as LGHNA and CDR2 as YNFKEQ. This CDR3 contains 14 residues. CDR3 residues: CASSQFMGGPEAFF.

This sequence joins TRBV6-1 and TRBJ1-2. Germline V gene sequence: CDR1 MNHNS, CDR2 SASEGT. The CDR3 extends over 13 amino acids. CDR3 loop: CASRPSWADGYTF.